This T cell receptor beta chain was recorded in a study of CD8+CD57+ T cells in acquired aplastic anemia. Whoever was chosen for sequencing had shown CD8+CD57+ cell expansion by flow cytometry. The use of genomic DNA as template underpinned the TCR beta VDJ and CDR3 profiling. MiXCR, run by TCRdb on the reads, gives a single entry per CDR3 protein. The repertoire has about 290,000 distinct CDR3 sequences, about three fifths of them found once; the top ten carry roughly 1.3%. The germline V and J ends were trimmed by 9 bases and 0 bases, with 18 bases remaining between them. This CDR3 spans 16 amino acids. Germline loops: CDR1 LNHDA, CDR2 SQIVND (reference sequence).

This chain connects TRBV19 to TRBJ1-3; D possibly corresponds to TRBD1 (5 bases). Sequencing used sorted CD4+, CD8+, or CD8+CD57+ T cells (not recorded which) from PBMCs. This TCR came from a human donor with aplastic anemia. The CDR3, as DNA: TGTGCCAGCTATGGGGCCCTAAGACGCTCTGGAAACACCATATATTTT. It yields the protein CASYGALRRSGNTIYF. The full variable domain, in which reference TRBV19 and TRBJ1-3 provide the parts outside the CDR3, is DGGITQSPKYLFRKEGQNVTLSCEQNLNHDAMYWYRQDPGQGLRLIYYSQIVNDFQKGDIAEGYSVSREKKESFPLTVTSAQKNPTAFYLCASYGALRRSGNTIYFGEGSWLTVV.